These T cell receptor beta chains were read from a single sample in a study of T cell responses to AZD1222 COVID-19 vaccine. The data were produced by immunoSEQ multiplex PCR, yet TCRdb's version contains in-frame clones alone and is incomplete. The sample includes 90,000 to 120,000 clones, 88% seen only once; the top ten take over 6.5%. The source was peripheral blood, collected on day 0 of AZD1222 vaccination. Every receptor here comes from an adult in good health. CDR3s include the opening cysteine and the closing phenylalanine or tryptophan. A D gene is named only where the DNA matches it firmly. Expanded clones are given a class, and other clones once, few, many or no size at all.

j_call,d_call,v_call,clone_size,cdr3_nt,cdr3_aa
TRBJ2-3,TRBD2,TRBV9,NA,TGTGCCAGCAGCGTAGGAGGGACTAGCGGTTACACAGATACGCAGTATTTT,CASSVGGTSGYTDTQYF
TRBJ1-2,TRBD1,TRBV6-5,NA,TGTGCCAGCAGCGTCGACAGGGGACCCTATGGCTACACCTTC,CASSVDRGPYGYTF
TRBJ1-3,NA,TRBV28,NA,TGTGCCAGCAGACCCGGAGGACTACGAGGCACCATATATTTT,CASRPGGLRGTIYF
TRBJ1-4,TRBD1,TRBV28,few,TGTGCCAGCTGGGAACCGGGACAGAAAAAACTGTTTTTT,CASWEPGQKKLFF
TRBJ1-1,TRBD1,TRBV15,NA,TGTGCCACCAGTCTTACAGGGGCGGGAAGCACTGAAGCTTTCTTT,CATSLTGAGSTEAFF
TRBJ2-5,NA,TRBV7-9,NA,TGTGCCAGCAGCTTACCCCCCCAAGAGACCCAGTACTTC,CASSLPPQETQYF
TRBJ1-4,NA,TRBV10-1,NA,TGCGCCAGCAGTGAAATGCTGGGCGAAAAACTGTTTTTT,CASSEMLGEKLFF
TRBJ2-2,TRBD2,TRBV7-3,NA,TGTGCCAGCAGCTTAACCGGTGTCGGGGGGAGTTCCGGGGAGCTGTTTTTT,CASSLTGVGGSSGELFF
TRBJ1-4,NA,TRBV5-1,NA,TGCGCCAGCAAGGAGAGCTCAACTAATGAAAAACTGTTTTTT,CASKESSTNEKLFF
TRBJ2-1,NA,TRBV5-6,few,TGTGCCAGCAGCGAGGCCCGAGTTGCGACTATGCTTAATGAGCAGTTCTTC,CASSEARVATMLNEQFF
TRBJ2-5,NA,TRBV5-1,NA,TGCGCCAGCAGCTTGGTGGGGGGAGTGGAGACCCAGTACTTC,CASSLVGGVETQYF
TRBJ2-3,NA,TRBV5-4,once,TGTGCCAGCAGCTTGGGAGGCCAGCAAAGGGCCTTCACAGATACGCAGTATTTT,CASSLGGQQRAFTDTQYF
TRBJ1-6,TRBD1,TRBV28,NA,TGTGCCAGCAGTTTAAGCAGGGGGCTTTTGAATTCACCCCTCCACTTT,CASSLSRGLLNSPLHF
TRBJ2-7,NA,TRBV5-1,NA,TGCGCCAGCAGCTTGGGCTCCCTCTTCCCCTACGAGCAGTACTTC,CASSLGSLFPYEQYF
TRBJ1-1,NA,TRBV2,NA,TGTGCCAGCCATTCCTTCCGGAGGAACACTGAAGCTTTCTTT,CASHSFRRNTEAFF
TRBJ2-7,TRBD2,TRBV18,once,TGTGCCAGCTCACCTCAGCGGACTAGCGGGAATTACGAGCAGTACTTC,CASSPQRTSGNYEQYF